These 32 T cell receptor beta chains were all obtained from the same sample, sequenced in a study of cytomegalovirus exposure and HLA in healthy donors. Profiled with immunoSEQ multiplex PCR; TCRdb holds only in-frame clones, not every one. Seen here are some 140,000 clones, roughly four fifths observed once, and the top ten hold 1.4%. Material: PBMCs. These receptors were taken from a young woman in good health and CMV-seronegative.

V gene TRBV7-6 combines with J gene TRBJ1-5; 11 bases fit TRBD1. J was trimmed by 0 bases and V by 1 base; bases with no gene match: 8. This CDR3 has 19 amino acids. In germline, CDR1 is SGHVS, CDR2 FNYEAQ. CDR3 DNA: TGTGCCAGCAGCTTAGGCGGACAGGGGGCAGGCTATAGCAATCAGCCCCAGCATTTT. It yields the protein CASSLGGQGAGYSNQPQHF.

This clone was recorded once. The chain recombines TRBV6-1 with TRBJ2-5; a weak D match, TRBD2 (5 bases). V shed 6 bases and J shed 9 bases, with 20 bases lying between them. Germline V gene lookup returns CDR1 MNHNS and CDR2 SASEGT. The CDR3 runs to 14 residues. DNA for the CDR3: TGTGCCAGCAGGGACCGGGCCCATAACGGGGCCCAGTACTTC. The encoded protein is CASRDRAHNGAQYF.

The CDR3 region has the DNA TGCGCCAGCAGCCCCCCCCTCCAGTGGCGGGGCTACACCTTC. Translating it yields CASSPPLQWRGYTF. The V and J genes are TRBV4-1 and TRBJ1-2; no firm D call. The V gene lost 4 bases and the J gene lost 8 bases, with 17 bases spanning the gap. Germline CDR1 reads MGHRA; CDR2 reads YSYEKL. The CDR3 is made up of 14 amino acids.

J is TRBJ1-3 and V is TRBV30; D is ambiguous. Trimming took off 4 bases at V and 0 bases at J, with 7 bases between the two ends. CDR1 and CDR2 (germline): GTSNPN, SVGIG (reference sequence). The length of the CDR3 is 13 residues. The CDR3 nucleotides read TGTGCCTGGACCCTTAGCTCTGGAAACACCATATATTTT. As protein: CAWTLSSGNTIYF.

V gene TRBV9 combines with J gene TRBJ2-1; 8 bases fit TRBD1. The V gene end was trimmed by 3 bases and the J gene end by 0 bases; junction bases not matched to a gene: 5. This CDR3 is 16 amino acids long. The germline V gene encodes CDR1 SGDLS and CDR2 YYNGEE. The chain's CDR3 is CASSARTGSSYNEQFF. CDR3 sequence (DNA): TGTGCCAGCAGCGCCAGGACAGGGAGCTCCTACAATGAGCAGTTCTTC.

The rearrangement joins TRBV9 to TRBJ1-3, with unresolved D. The CDR3 is 14 residues long. Trimming stripped 0 bases from V and 4 bases from J, with 8 bases between. CDR1 SGDLS and CDR2 YYNGEE come from the germline V gene. CDR3 bases: TGTGCCAGCAGCGTAGCGGGTTTAGGAAACACCATATATTTT. Translated, it gives CASSVAGLGNTIYF.

The genes are TRBV7-9 and TRBJ2-6; D gene unclear. Deletions cut 7 bases from V and 1 base from J, with 8 bases between. Looked up from germline, CDR1 is SEHNR and CDR2 is FQNEAQ (reference sequence). CDR3 size: 14 residues. DNA for the CDR3: TGTGCCAGCACCCACGGGTCTGGGGCCAACGTCCTGACTTTC. This codes for CASTHGSGANVLTF.

The V and J genes are TRBV7-2 and TRBJ2-3; TRBD1 might be the D (6 bases). The CDR3 covers 15 residues. The germline V gene has CDR1 SGHTA and CDR2 FQGNSA. Trimming cost V 1 base and J 4 bases, with 12 bases left between them. CDR3 in DNA: TGTGCCAGCAGCTTAGGGGACACAGGACCAGATACGCAGTATTTT. Translation: CASSLGDTGPDTQYF.

The chain combines TRBV2 with TRBJ1-2, with 9 nucleotides matching TRBD1. The CDR3 contains 16 residues. Germline CDR1 reads SNHLY; CDR2 reads FYNNEI. Losses at the gene ends were 6 bases for V and 6 bases for J; bases not matched to a gene: 14. CDR3 residues: CASRKNNQQGADGYTF. CDR3 DNA sequence: TGTGCCAGCAGAAAGAATAACCAACAGGGGGCGGATGGCTACACCTTC.

The genes are TRBV29-1 and TRBJ2-7; 9 bases map to TRBD1. V gave up 7 bases and J gave up 6 bases; unmatched junction bases: 13. The V gene's germline CDR1 is SQVTM and CDR2 ANQGSEA. The CDR3 length is 14 residues. The CDR3 region is CSALLQGATGEQYF. The CDR3 DNA follows: TGCAGCGCCCTGCTACAGGGGGCGACCGGCGAGCAGTACTTC.

The chain carries TRBV5-1 and TRBJ1-1; 7 nucleotides match TRBD1. The CDR3 loop spans 14 amino acids. V dropped 3 bases and J dropped 4; count of bases not matched to a gene: 6. Germline values: CDR1 SGHRS, CDR2 YFSETQ. CDR3 amino acids: CASSWGAGGTEAFF. DNA of the CDR3: TGCGCCAGCAGCTGGGGGGCAGGGGGCACTGAAGCTTTCTTT.

The gene calls are TRBV5-1 and TRBJ2-5; 12 bases align to TRBD2. The CDR3 has 17 amino acids. From germline, CDR1 is SGHRS and CDR2 YFSETQ. V shed 3 bases, J shed 7 bases, and the junction held 13 bases outside the gene matches. CDR3 protein: CASSSGLAGRSLWTQYF. The CDR3 DNA reads TGCGCCAGCAGCTCAGGACTAGCGGGGAGATCTTTGTGGACCCAGTACTTC.

The J gene is TRBJ1-1, the V gene TRBV4-3, with no clear D. There are 13 residues in the CDR3. With 0 bases removed from V and 10 bases from J, the gap between germline ends came to 12 bases. Germline lookup yields CDR1 LGHNA and CDR2 YSLEER. The CDR3 reads CASSQDWSSGAFF. The CDR3 DNA reads TGCGCCAGCAGCCAAGACTGGAGTAGCGGAGCTTTCTTT.

The chain joins TRBV9 to TRBJ1-3; 7 bases map to TRBD1. CDR3 size: 15 residues. Germline CDR1 is SGDLS and CDR2 is YYNGEE. The V and J ends lost 7 bases and 1 base, in that order; junction bases with no gene match: 8. CDR3 DNA sequence: TGTGCCAGCGGTGGGCCAGGGGGATCTGGAAACACCATATATTTT. Encoded protein: CASGGPGGSGNTIYF.

The chain combines TRBV29-1 with TRBJ1-1; TRBD1 aligns across 7 bases. Germline V gene lookup returns CDR1 SQVTM and CDR2 ANQGSEA. The CDR3 runs to 12 residues. V lost 5 bases to trimming and J lost 6 bases; unmatched junction nucleotides: 6. CDR3 in amino acids: CSVTGDRAEAFF. The CDR3 DNA sequence: TGCAGCGTTACAGGGGATCGGGCTGAAGCTTTCTTT.

V usage is TRBV2 and J usage is TRBJ1-2, with 9 bases matching TRBD1. The CDR3 is made up of 14 amino acids. Germline CDR1 SNHLY, CDR2 FYNNEI. Unmatched junction bases numbered 10, after V lost 6 bases and J lost 8 bases. The CDR3 DNA reads as TGTGCCAGCAGCGCTCAACAGGGGGCTTTGGGCTACACCTTC. Amino acid sequence: CASSAQQGALGYTF. Complete variable domain (other parts from reference TRBV2 and TRBJ1-2): EPEVTQTPSHQVTQMGQEVILRCVPISNHLYFYWYRQILGQKVEFLVSFYNNEISEKSEIFDDQFSVERPDGSNFTLKIRSTKLEDSAMYFCASSAQQGALGYTFGSGTRLTVV.

V is TRBV19 and J is TRBJ1-6; TRBD1 is a possible D gene (5 bases). V shed 2 bases and J shed 7 bases, with 12 bases lying between them. The CDR3 is made up of 15 amino acids. CDR1 is LNHDA and CDR2 is SQIVND in the germline V gene (reference sequence). The CDR3 region is CASSILAGLNSPLHF. For the CDR3, the DNA is TGTGCCAGTAGTATATTAGCAGGGTTAAATTCACCCCTCCACTTT.

This clone has just one count. The genes are TRBV19 and TRBJ1-2, with 8 bases lining up with TRBD1. The CDR3 runs to 12 residues. CDR1 and CDR2 (germline): LNHDA, SQIVND (reference sequence). J gave up 2 bases and V 10 bases, and 3 bases lay outside the gene matches. This chain's CDR3 is CATRTGNYGYTF. The CDR3 DNA is TGTGCCACCAGGACAGGGAACTATGGCTACACCTTC.

The chain combines TRBV15 with TRBJ1-1; 10 bases match TRBD1. Germline V gene data show CDR1 as LNHNV and CDR2 as YYDKDF (reference sequence). V was clipped by 1 base and J by 4 bases; unmatched bases: 9. The CDR3 covers 17 residues. CDR3 DNA sequence: TGTGCCACCAGCAGAGCGACAGGGGGCTTAACGGGCACTGAAGCTTTCTTT. As protein: CATSRATGGLTGTEAFF.

The rearrangement uses TRBV28 and TRBJ1-1; D perhaps matches TRBD1 (5 bases). There are 16 residues in the CDR3. Trimming shortened V by 4 bases and J by 5 bases, and 20 bases separated the two germline ends. The V gene's germline CDR1 is MDHEN and CDR2 SYDVKM. CDR3 amino acids: CASSYRLGRVYTEAFF. The CDR3 nucleotides read TGTGCCAGCAGTTACCGGTTGGGCAGGGTCTATACTGAAGCTTTCTTT.

The rearrangement links TRBV7-9 to TRBJ2-3; tentative D call: TRBD2 (5 bases). Germline assignment: CDR1 SEHNR and CDR2 FQNEAQ (reference sequence). CDR3 length: 14 amino acids. The V gene lost 5 bases and the J gene lost 3 bases, with 12 bases spanning the gap. The CDR3: CASSPERITDTQYF. The CDR3 region has the DNA TGTGCCAGCAGCCCAGAGCGGATAACAGATACGCAGTATTTT.

This rearrangement joins TRBV5-5 to TRBJ2-7; 9 bases fit TRBD1. The CDR3 runs 18 residues. Germline assignment: CDR1 SGHKS and CDR2 YYEKEE (reference sequence). V shed 4 bases, J shed 2 bases, and the junction held 16 bases outside the gene matches. In DNA, the CDR3 is TGTGCCAGCAGCCCATACCGGGACAGGGACCGAGGTACCTACGAGCAGTACTTC. It encodes CASSPYRDRDRGTYEQYF. Looking up the rest from reference TRBV5-5 and TRBJ2-7 gives the full variable domain: DAGVTQSPTHLIKTRGQQVTLRCSPISGHKSVSWYQQVLGQGPQFIFQYYEKEERGRGNFPDRFSARQFPNYSSELNVNALLLGDSALYLCASSPYRDRDRGTYEQYFGPGTRLTVT.

The chain links TRBV5-3 to TRBJ2-5; no clear D gene. TRBV5-3 is flagged as an ORF with uncertain function. Trimming shortened V by 0 bases and J by 2 bases, and 5 bases separated the two germline ends. There are 13 residues in the CDR3. The CDR3 loop reads CARSLDIQETQYF. The CDR3 nucleotides are TGTGCCAGAAGCTTGGACATTCAAGAGACCCAGTACTTC.

The V call is TRBV2, the J call TRBJ1-6, with 7 bases matching TRBD1. The CDR3 runs 14 residues. The V and J ends lost 8 bases and 6 bases, in that order; junction bases with no gene match: 7. Germline V gene sequence: CDR1 SNHLY, CDR2 FYNNEI. CDR3 DNA: TGTGCCAGCCTATACAGGGGTGGTAATTCACCCCTCCACTTT. It specifies CASLYRGGNSPLHF.

The rearrangement links TRBV11-2 to TRBJ2-7; 10 nucleotides line up with TRBD1. Trimming cost V 5 bases and J 2 bases; bases outside gene matches: 3. The CDR3 is made up of 14 amino acids. Germline CDR1 reads SGHAT; CDR2 reads FQNNGV. The CDR3: CASSRGQGAYEQYF. The CDR3 coding sequence is TGTGCCAGCAGCAGAGGACAGGGGGCCTACGAGCAGTACTTC.

This clone was picked up one time. The gene calls are TRBV5-1 and TRBJ1-6; a weak D match, TRBD1 (5 bases). V gave up 5 bases and J gave up 0 bases, with 15 bases separating them. The germline V gene has CDR1 SGHRS and CDR2 YFSETQ. The length of the CDR3 is 17 residues. CDR3 coding DNA: TGCGCCAGCAGTAAAGGACAACGGAGCTCCTATAATTCACCCCTCCACTTT. Residues: CASSKGQRSSYNSPLHF.

Only one count was recorded for this clone. The chain joins TRBV9 to TRBJ1-6, with D maybe TRBD1 (6 bases). V shed 7 bases and J shed 7 bases, with 18 bases lying between them. CDR1 is SGDLS and CDR2 is YYNGEE in the germline V gene. There are 15 residues in the CDR3. CDR3 residues: CASRGGYTGNSPLHF. CDR3 sequence (DNA): TGTGCCAGCCGCGGGGGCTACACAGGAAATTCACCCCTCCACTTT.

The V call is TRBV28, the J call TRBJ2-7; tentative D call: TRBD1 (5 bases). Per germline, CDR1 MDHEN and CDR2 SYDVKM. V was clipped by 6 bases and J by 0 bases, with 15 bases between them. The CDR3 has 15 amino acids. CDR3 in DNA: TGTGCCAGCAGCATCGGACACCTGGGCTCCTACGAGCAGTACTTC. Its translation is CASSIGHLGSYEQYF. The full variable domain, in which reference TRBV28 and TRBJ2-7 provide the parts outside the CDR3, is DVKVTQSSRYLVKRTGEKVFLECVQDMDHENMFWYRQDPGLGLRLIYFSYDVKMKEKGDIPEGYSVSREKKERFSLILESASTNQTSMYLCASSIGHLGSYEQYFGPGTRLTVT.

The CDR3 DNA is TGCAGCGTTGAGGAGGGGCTCCTATATGGCTACACCTTC. Its protein product is CSVEEGLLYGYTF. The chain couples TRBV29-1 to TRBJ1-2, with D perhaps TRBD1 (5 bases). Germline CDR1 reads SQVTM; CDR2 reads ANQGSEA. CDR3 size: 13 residues. V was pared by 3 bases and J by 5 bases, with 13 bases between.

The V gene is TRBV6-5, the J gene TRBJ1-5, with 8 bases that match TRBD1. The CDR3 runs 15 residues. The germline gives CDR1 MNHEY, CDR2 SVGAGI. The trim removed 4 bases at V and 1 base at J, leaving 3 bases unmatched. The chain's CDR3 is CASSSRQGSNQPQHF. The CDR3 DNA follows: TGTGCCAGCAGTTCGAGACAGGGGAGCAATCAGCCCCAGCATTTT.

This rearrangement joins TRBV30 to TRBJ2-1; TRBD2 agrees at 14 bases. Per germline, CDR1 GTSNPN and CDR2 SVGIG (reference sequence). Losses at the gene ends were 5 bases for V and 12 bases for J; bases not matched to a gene: 12. This CDR3 region has 15 residues. CDR3 sequence (DNA): TGTGCCTGGCGTAAGACTAGCGGGGGGGTACGGGCGCAGTTCTTC. This gives the protein CAWRKTSGGVRAQFF.

This clone is a singleton in its sample. This chain uses TRBV4-1 with TRBJ2-3; TRBD1 matches 8 bases. This CDR3 has 15 residues. Germline lookup yields CDR1 MGHRA and CDR2 YSYEKL. The junction had 8 bases not matched to a gene; V was cut back by 3 bases and J by 6 bases. CDR3 region: CASSHGQGQGDTQYF. The DNA for the CDR3 is TGCGCCAGCAGCCACGGACAGGGCCAAGGGGATACGCAGTATTTT.